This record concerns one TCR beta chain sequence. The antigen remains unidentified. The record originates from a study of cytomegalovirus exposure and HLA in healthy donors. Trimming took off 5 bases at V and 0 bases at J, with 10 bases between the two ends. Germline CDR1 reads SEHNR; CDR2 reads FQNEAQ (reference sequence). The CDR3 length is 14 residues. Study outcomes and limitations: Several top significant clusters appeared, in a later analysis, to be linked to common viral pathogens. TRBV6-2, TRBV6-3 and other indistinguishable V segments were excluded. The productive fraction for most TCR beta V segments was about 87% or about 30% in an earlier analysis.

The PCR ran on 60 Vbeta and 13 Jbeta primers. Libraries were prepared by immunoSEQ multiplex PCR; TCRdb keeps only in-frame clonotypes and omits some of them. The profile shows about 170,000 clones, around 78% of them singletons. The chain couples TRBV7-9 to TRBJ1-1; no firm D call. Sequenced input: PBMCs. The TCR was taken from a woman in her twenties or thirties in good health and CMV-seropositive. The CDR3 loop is CASSRTDLNTEAFF. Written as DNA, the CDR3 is TGTGCCAGCAGCCGGACGGACTTGAACACTGAAGCTTTCTTT. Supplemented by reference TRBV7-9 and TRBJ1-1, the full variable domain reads DTGVSQNPRHKITKRGQNVTFRCDPISEHNRLYWYRQTLGQGPEFLTYFQNEAQLEKSRLLSDRFSAERPKGSFSTLEIQRTEQGDSAMYLCASSRTDLNTEAFFGQGTRLTVV.